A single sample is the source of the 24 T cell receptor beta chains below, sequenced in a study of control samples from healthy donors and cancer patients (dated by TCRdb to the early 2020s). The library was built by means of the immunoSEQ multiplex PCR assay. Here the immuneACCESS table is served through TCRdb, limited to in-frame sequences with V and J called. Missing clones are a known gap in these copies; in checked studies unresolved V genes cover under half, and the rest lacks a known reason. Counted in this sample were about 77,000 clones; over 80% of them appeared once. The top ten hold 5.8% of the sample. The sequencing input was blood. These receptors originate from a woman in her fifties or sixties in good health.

CDR3 sequence reads: CASSVGTGYGYTF. The DNA for the CDR3 is TGTGCCAGCAGCGTTGGTACAGGATATGGCTACACCTTC. V gene TRBV7-8 combines with J gene TRBJ1-2, with D maybe TRBD1 (5 bases). The germline V gene encodes CDR1 SGHVS and CDR2 FQNEAQ. This CDR3 is 13 amino acids long. Between the trimmed V and J ends, which lost 5 bases and 5 bases, there was a span of 12 bases.

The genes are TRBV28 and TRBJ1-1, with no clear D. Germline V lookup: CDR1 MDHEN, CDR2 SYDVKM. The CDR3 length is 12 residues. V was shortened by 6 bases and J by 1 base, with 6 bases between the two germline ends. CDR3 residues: CASRKGNTEAFF. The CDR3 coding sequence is TGTGCCAGCAGAAAGGGGAACACTGAAGCTTTCTTT.

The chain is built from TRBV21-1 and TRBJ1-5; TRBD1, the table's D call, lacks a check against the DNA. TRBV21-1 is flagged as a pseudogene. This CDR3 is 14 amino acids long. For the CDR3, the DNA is TGTGCCAGCATCTGGGACAGGGCTCTTCAGCCCCAGCATTTT. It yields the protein CASIWDRALQPQHF.

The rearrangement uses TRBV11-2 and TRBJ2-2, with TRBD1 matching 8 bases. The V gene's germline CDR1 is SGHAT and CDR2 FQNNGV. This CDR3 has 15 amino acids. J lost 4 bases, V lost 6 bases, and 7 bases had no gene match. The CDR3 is CASSPPDRATGELFF. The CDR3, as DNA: TGTGCCAGCAGTCCCCCGGACAGGGCCACCGGGGAGCTGTTTTTT. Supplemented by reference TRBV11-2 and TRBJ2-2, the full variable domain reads EAGVAQSPRYKIIEKRQSVAFWCNPISGHATLYWYQQILGQGPKLLIQFQNNGVVDDSQLPKDRFSAERLKGVDSTLKIQPAKLEDSAVYLCASSPPDRATGELFFGEGSRLTVL.

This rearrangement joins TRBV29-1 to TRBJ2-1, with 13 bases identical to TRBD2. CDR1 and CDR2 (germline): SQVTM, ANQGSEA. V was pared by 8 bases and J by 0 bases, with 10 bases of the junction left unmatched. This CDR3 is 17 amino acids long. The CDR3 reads CSISGTSGIDSYNEQFF. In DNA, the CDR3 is TGCAGCATTTCCGGGACTAGCGGGATCGACTCCTACAATGAGCAGTTCTTC.

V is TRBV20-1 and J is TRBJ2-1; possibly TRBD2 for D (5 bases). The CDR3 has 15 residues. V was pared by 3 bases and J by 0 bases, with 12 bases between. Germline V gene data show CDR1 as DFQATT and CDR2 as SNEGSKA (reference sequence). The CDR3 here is CSASTSGSSYNEQFF. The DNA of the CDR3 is TGCAGTGCTAGTACTAGTGGGAGCTCCTACAATGAGCAGTTCTTC.

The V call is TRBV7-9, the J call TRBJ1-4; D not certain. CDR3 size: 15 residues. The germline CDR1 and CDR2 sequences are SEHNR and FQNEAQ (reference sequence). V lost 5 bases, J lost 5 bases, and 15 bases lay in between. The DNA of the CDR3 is TGTGCCAGCAGCAACCCCCAAGGGAGAAATGAAAAACTGTTTTTT. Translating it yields CASSNPQGRNEKLFF.

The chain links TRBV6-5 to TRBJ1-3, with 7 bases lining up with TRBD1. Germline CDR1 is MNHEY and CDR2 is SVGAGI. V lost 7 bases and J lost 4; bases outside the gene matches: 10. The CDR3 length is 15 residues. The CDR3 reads CASTRQGAPGNTIYF. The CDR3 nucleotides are TGTGCCAGCACCCGACAGGGAGCGCCCGGAAACACCATATATTTT.

The CDR3 here is CASSRDASNQPQHF. DNA for the CDR3: TGTGCCAGCAGTCGGGACGCCAGCAATCAGCCCCAGCATTTT. The rearrangement joins TRBV27 to TRBJ1-5; possibly TRBD1 for D (5 bases). Between the trimmed V and J ends, which lost 5 bases and 1 base, there was a span of 9 bases. The CDR3 is 14 residues long. CDR1 is MNHEY, CDR2 SMNVEV, per germline (reference sequence).

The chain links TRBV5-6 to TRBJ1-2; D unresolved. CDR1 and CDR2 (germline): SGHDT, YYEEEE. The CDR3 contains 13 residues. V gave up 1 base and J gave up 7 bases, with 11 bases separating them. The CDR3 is CASSLRELSGYTF. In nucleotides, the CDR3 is TGTGCCAGCAGCTTGCGGGAGCTCTCTGGCTACACCTTC.

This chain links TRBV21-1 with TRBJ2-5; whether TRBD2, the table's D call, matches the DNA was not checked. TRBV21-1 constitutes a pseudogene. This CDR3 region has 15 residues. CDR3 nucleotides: TGTGCCAGCAGCATATCTAGCGGGACTCAAGAGACCCAGTACTTC. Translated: CASSISSGTQETQYF.

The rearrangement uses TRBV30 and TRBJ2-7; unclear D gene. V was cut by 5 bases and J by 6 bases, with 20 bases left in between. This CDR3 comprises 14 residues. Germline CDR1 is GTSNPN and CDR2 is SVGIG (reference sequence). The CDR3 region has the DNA TGTGCCTGGGGTAAAAAAGCTTCTTCCCGCGAGCAGTACTTC. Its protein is CAWGKKASSREQYF.

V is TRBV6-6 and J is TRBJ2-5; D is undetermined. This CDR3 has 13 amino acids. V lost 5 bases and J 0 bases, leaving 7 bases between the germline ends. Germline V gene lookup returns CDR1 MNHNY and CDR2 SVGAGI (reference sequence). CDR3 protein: CASSPLYQETQYF. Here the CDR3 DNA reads TGTGCCAGCAGTCCTCTTTACCAAGAGACCCAGTACTTC.

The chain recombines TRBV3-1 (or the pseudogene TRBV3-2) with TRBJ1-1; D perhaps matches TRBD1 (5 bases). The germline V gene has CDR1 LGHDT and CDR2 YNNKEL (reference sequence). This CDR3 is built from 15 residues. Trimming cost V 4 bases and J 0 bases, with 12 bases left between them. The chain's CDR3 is CASSRSEGLNTEAFF. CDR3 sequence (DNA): TGTGCCAGCAGCCGCTCAGAGGGGCTGAACACTGAAGCTTTCTTT.

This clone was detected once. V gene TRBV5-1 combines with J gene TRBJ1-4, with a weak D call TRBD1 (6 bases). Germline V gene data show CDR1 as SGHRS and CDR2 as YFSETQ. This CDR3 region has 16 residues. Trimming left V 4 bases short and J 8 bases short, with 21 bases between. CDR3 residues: CASSPGQQVGLEKLFF. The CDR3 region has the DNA TGCGCCAGCAGCCCCGGACAGCAAGTGGGGTTGGAAAAACTGTTTTTT.

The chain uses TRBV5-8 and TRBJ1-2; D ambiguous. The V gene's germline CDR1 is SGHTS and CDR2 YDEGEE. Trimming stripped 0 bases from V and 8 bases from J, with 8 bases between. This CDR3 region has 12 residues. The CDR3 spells CASSLVTWGYTF. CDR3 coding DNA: TGTGCCAGCAGCTTGGTCACATGGGGCTACACCTTC. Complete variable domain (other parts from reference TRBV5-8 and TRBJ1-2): EAGVTQSPTHLIKTRGQQATLRCSPISGHTSVYWYQQALGLGLQFLLWYDEGEERNRGNFPPRFSGRQFPNYSSELNVNALELEDSALYLCASSLVTWGYTFGSGTRLTVV.

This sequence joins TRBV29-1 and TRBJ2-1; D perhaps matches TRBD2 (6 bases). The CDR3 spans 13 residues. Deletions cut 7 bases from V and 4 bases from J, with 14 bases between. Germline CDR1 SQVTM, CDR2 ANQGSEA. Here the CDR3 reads CSGGARIYNEQFF. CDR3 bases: TGCAGCGGCGGGGCTAGAATTTACAATGAGCAGTTCTTC.

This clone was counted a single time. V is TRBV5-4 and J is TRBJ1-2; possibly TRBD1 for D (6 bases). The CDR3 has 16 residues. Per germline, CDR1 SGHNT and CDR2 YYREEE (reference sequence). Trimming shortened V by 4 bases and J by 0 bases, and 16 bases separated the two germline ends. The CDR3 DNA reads TGTGCCAGCAGCACCGACCAGGGGTTAGCTAACTATGGCTACACCTTC. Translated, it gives CASSTDQGLANYGYTF.

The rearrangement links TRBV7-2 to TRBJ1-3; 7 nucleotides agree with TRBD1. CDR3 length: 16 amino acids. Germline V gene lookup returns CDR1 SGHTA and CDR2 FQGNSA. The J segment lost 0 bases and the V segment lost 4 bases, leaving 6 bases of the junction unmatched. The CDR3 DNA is TGTGCCAGCAGCTCCGACAGGGCAAGCTCTGGAAACACCATATATTTT. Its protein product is CASSSDRASSGNTIYF.

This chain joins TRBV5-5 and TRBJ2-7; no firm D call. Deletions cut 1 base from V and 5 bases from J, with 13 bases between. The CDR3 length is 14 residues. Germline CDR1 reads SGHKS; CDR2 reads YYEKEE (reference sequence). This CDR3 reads CASSLLGDSDEQYF. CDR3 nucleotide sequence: TGTGCCAGCAGCTTGCTGGGCGATTCGGACGAGCAGTACTTC.

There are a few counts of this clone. This CDR3 reads CASSQVGSGPYEQYF. CDR3 nucleotide sequence: TGCGCCAGCAGCCAAGTAGGTAGCGGACCCTACGAGCAGTACTTC. This chain uses TRBV4-1 with TRBJ2-7, with D maybe TRBD2 (6 bases). V was clipped by 1 base and J by 2 bases, with 12 bases between them. This CDR3 is 15 amino acids long. Germline CDR1 and CDR2: MGHRA and YSYEKL.

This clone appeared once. The CDR3 bases are TGTGCCAGCAATAAACGAGGGGGGGGAGGAGAAAAACTGTTTTTT. Translation: CASNKRGGGGEKLFF. The rearrangement uses TRBV27 and TRBJ1-4, with a possible D match to TRBD1 (6 bases). Germline assignment: CDR1 MNHEY and CDR2 SMNVEV (reference sequence). The CDR3 has 15 amino acids. V was trimmed by 7 bases and J by 8 bases, leaving 20 bases between them.

CDR3 DNA sequence: TGTGCCAGCAGCTTCCAAGCGGGAGGGCGGGGGGAGACCCAGTACTTC. This translates into CASSFQAGGRGETQYF. This sequence joins TRBV7-2 and TRBJ2-5; 10 bases fit TRBD2. The CDR3 loop spans 16 amino acids. The V gene's germline CDR1 is SGHTA and CDR2 FQGNSA. Germline trimming cut 3 bases from V and 5 bases from J; bases unmatched to any gene: 9.

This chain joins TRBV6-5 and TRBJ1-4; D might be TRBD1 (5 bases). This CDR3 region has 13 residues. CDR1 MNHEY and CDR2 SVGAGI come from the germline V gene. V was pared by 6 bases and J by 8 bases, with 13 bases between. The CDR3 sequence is CASRRGEGEKLFF. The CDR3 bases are TGTGCCAGCAGAAGAGGGGAAGGGGAAAAACTGTTTTTT.